This record covers a single T cell receptor beta chain. This specimen belongs to a study of blood T cell repertoires in COVID-19. Study background: Acute-phase and convalescent COVID-19 samples originated in the United States, Italy and Spain. T cells, B-cell-depleted T cells, or PBMCs supplied cDNA or gDNA.

Authors' data handling: How many nucleated cells were present was estimated from reference gene primer amplification. The protocol was immunoSEQ multiplex PCR, while the TCRdb copy is restricted to in-frame clones and leaves out a portion. D and trimming come from the DNA, and the V and J calls and clone size come from that table. The sample consists of some 200,000 clones, around 84% of them appearing once. CDR3 length: 12 amino acids. V gave up 1 base and J gave up 10 bases, with 11 bases separating them. CDR1 is SGHNT and CDR2 is YYREEE in the germline V gene (reference sequence). The clonotype originates from a woman older than 75 with active or convalescent COVID-19. This chain connects TRBV5-4 to TRBJ1-2; D is undetermined. The source material was peripheral blood. The CDR3 is CASSLSELPYTF. CDR3 DNA: TGTGCCAGCAGCTTGTCTGAGCTGCCCTACACCTTC.